This entry lists 32 T cell receptor beta chains sequenced from one sample in a study of OX40 agonist ivuxolimab in advanced cancers. The method was immunoSEQ multiplex PCR; TCRdb's version includes in-frame clones alone and lacks a portion of them. Of approximately 20,000 clones listed, approximately 80% are singletons. Here the sequenced sample was CD4+ or CD8+ T cells sorted from blood, taken in a trial of the OX40 agonist ivuxolimab. All receptors derive from an adult with an advanced solid tumor such as melanoma, head and neck, liver or kidney cancer.

DNA of the CDR3: TGTGCCAGCAGCCAATCTCCTGGGCTACTTACGAACACCGGGGAGCTGTTTTTT. It encodes CASSQSPGLLTNTGELFF. The chain is built from TRBV7-9 and TRBJ2-2; D uncertain. V shed 5 bases and J shed 0 bases, with 19 bases lying between them. Germline CDR1 and CDR2: SEHNR and FQNEAQ (reference sequence). The CDR3 is made up of 18 amino acids. Based on the CDR3 plus reference TRBV7-9 and TRBJ2-2, the full variable domain is DTGVSQNPRHKITKRGQNVTFRCDPISEHNRLYWYRQTLGQGPEFLTYFQNEAQLEKSRLLSDRFSAERPKGSFSTLEIQRTEQGDSAMYLCASSQSPGLLTNTGELFFGEGSRLTVL.

The rearrangement links TRBV10-1 to TRBJ2-5, with a possible D match to TRBD1 (5 bases). V was cut by 2 bases and J by 2 bases, with 9 bases left in between. Per germline, CDR1 WNHNN and CDR2 SYGVQD (reference sequence). CDR3 length equals 14 residues. The CDR3, as DNA: TGCGCCAGCAGTGAGGACAGCGATCAAGAGACCCAGTACTTC. It specifies CASSEDSDQETQYF.

J is TRBJ2-5 and V is TRBV19, with 10 positions matching TRBD2. The CDR3 spans 17 residues. Germline V lookup: CDR1 LNHDA, CDR2 SQIVND (reference sequence). The J segment lost 1 base and the V segment lost 1 base, leaving 6 bases of the junction unmatched. CDR3 nucleotide sequence: TGTGCCAGTAGTATAGGTTACGGACTAGCGGTCCAAGAGACCCAGTACTTC. It translates to CASSIGYGLAVQETQYF.

This chain joins TRBV6-1 and TRBJ1-2; D remains ambiguous. Trimming removed 11 bases from V and 8 bases from J, with 18 bases in between. The germline V gene has CDR1 MNHNS and CDR2 SASEGT. The CDR3 loop spans 12 amino acids. CDR3: CAGLDPQGGYTF. In DNA, the CDR3 is TGTGCCGGTCTGGACCCTCAAGGGGGCTACACCTTC.

The V gene is TRBV6-1, the J gene TRBJ1-1; 9 bases align to TRBD1. With 8 bases clipped from V and 6 bases from J, the junction kept 13 bases outside the gene matches. The CDR3 runs 15 residues. Germline V gene data show CDR1 as MNHNS and CDR2 as SASEGT. The CDR3 DNA reads TGTGCCAGCGGATTAATACAGGGGGCGCTTTCTGAAGCTTTCTTT. This codes for CASGLIQGALSEAFF.

This clone qualifies as medium-sized. The gene calls are TRBV2 and TRBJ2-7; TRBD1 aligns across 9 bases. Germline CDR1 SNHLY, CDR2 FYNNEI. V dropped 7 bases and J dropped 7; count of bases not matched to a gene: 14. This CDR3 is 15 amino acids long. The CDR3 here is CASTLNGDRVWEQYF. CDR3 nucleotide sequence: TGTGCCAGCACCCTGAACGGGGACAGGGTATGGGAGCAGTACTTC.

CDR3 sequence: CASSLSSEQYF. CDR3 in DNA: TGTGCCAGCAGCTTATCGAGCGAGCAGTACTTC. J is TRBJ2-7 and V is TRBV11-3; D is ambiguous. This CDR3 is 11 amino acids long. The germline V gene has CDR1 SGHNT and CDR2 YENEEA. Trimming took 2 bases from V and 6 from J, leaving 5 bases between them.

This chain connects TRBV9 to TRBJ1-1, with unresolved D. Germline CDR1 and CDR2: SGDLS and YYNGEE. V lost 0 bases, J lost 1 base, and 19 bases lay in between. The CDR3 extends over 18 amino acids. The CDR3, as DNA: TGTGCCAGCAGCGTAGCGGATAGGCCTCCCGTTTCGAACACTGAAGCTTTCTTT. Translation: CASSVADRPPVSNTEAFF.

The J gene is TRBJ1-6, the V gene TRBV4-1; 7 bases are a match to TRBD1. The germline V gene has CDR1 MGHRA and CDR2 YSYEKL. CDR3 length: 17 residues. The trim removed 1 base at V and 9 bases at J, leaving 12 bases unmatched. For the CDR3, the DNA is TGCGCCAGCAGCCAAGTCGGTGCAAGGACAGGCCTTTCACCCCTCCACTTT. Amino acids: CASSQVGARTGLSPLHF.

The rearrangement joins TRBV11-2 to TRBJ1-2; D might be TRBD1 (5 bases). CDR1 and CDR2 from the germline V gene are SGHAT and FQNNGV. The CDR3 length is 13 residues. Trimming left V 6 bases short and J 6 bases short, with 14 bases between. Written as DNA, the CDR3 is TGTGCCAGCAGTTACAGTGCGGGGGATGGCTACACCTTC. Its protein is CASSYSAGDGYTF. The full variable domain, completed using reference TRBV11-2 and TRBJ1-2, is EAGVAQSPRYKIIEKRQSVAFWCNPISGHATLYWYQQILGQGPKLLIQFQNNGVVDDSQLPKDRFSAERLKGVDSTLKIQPAKLEDSAVYLCASSYSAGDGYTFGSGTRLTVV.

A single count supports this clone. The V and J genes are TRBV19 and TRBJ2-3; D remains unclear. The V end lost 3 bases, the J end lost 5 bases, and 6 bases lay between the germline ends. The CDR3 totals 12 residues. Per the germline V gene, CDR1 is LNHDA and CDR2 is SQIVND (reference sequence). In DNA, the CDR3 is TGTGCCAGTAGTATTAAGAGAGATACGCAGTATTTT. Translated: CASSIKRDTQYF.

The chain carries TRBV6-5 and TRBJ2-7, with a possible D match to TRBD2 (5 bases). The CDR3 length is 14 residues. The germline V gene has CDR1 MNHEY and CDR2 SVGAGI. The germline V and J ends were trimmed by 5 bases and 4 bases, with 15 bases remaining between them. CDR3 sequence: CASSPHGEVYEQYF. The CDR3 coding sequence is TGTGCCAGCAGTCCCCACGGGGAAGTTTACGAGCAGTACTTC.

The chain has TRBV7-6 and TRBJ2-4, with D unresolved. CDR1 and CDR2 (germline): SGHVS, FNYEAQ. Trimming removed 5 bases from V and 1 base from J, with 12 bases in between. This CDR3 has 15 residues. CDR3 DNA: TGTGCCAGCAGCACAGCCCCCGGGGCCAAAAACATTCAGTACTTC. Translating it yields CASSTAPGAKNIQYF.

This clone is a singleton in its sample. V is TRBV6-1 and J is TRBJ1-1; possibly TRBD1 for D (5 bases). This CDR3 region has 16 residues. V lost 3 bases, J lost 0 bases, and 14 bases lay in between. Germline-derived CDR1 and CDR2 are MNHNS and SASEGT. In DNA form, the CDR3 reads TGTGCCAGCAGTGATCCCGTGGGGGGAATGAACACTGAAGCTTTCTTT. Protein product: CASSDPVGGMNTEAFF.

The chain carries TRBV27 and TRBJ2-5; D perhaps matches TRBD2 (6 bases). CDR1 MNHEY and CDR2 SMNVEV come from the germline V gene (reference sequence). The CDR3 has 14 amino acids. Trimming shortened V by 6 bases and J by 1 base, and 12 bases separated the two germline ends. For the CDR3, the DNA is TGTGCCAGCAGCAACCCGGGACTCCAAGAGACCCAGTACTTC. Translation: CASSNPGLQETQYF.

This sequence joins TRBV27 and TRBJ2-1; D may be TRBD1 (6 bases). This CDR3 region has 15 residues. The germline V and J ends were trimmed by 7 bases and 4 bases, with 17 bases remaining between them. The germline CDR1 and CDR2 sequences are MNHEY and SMNVEV (reference sequence). The CDR3: CASTLSDTGYNEQFF. As DNA, the CDR3 is TGTGCCAGCACCCTGTCGGATACAGGGTACAATGAGCAGTTCTTC.

This clone was picked up one time. The chain recombines TRBV18 with TRBJ2-2; no firm D call. CDR1 is KGHSH, CDR2 LQKENI, per germline. The CDR3 length is 13 residues. The V gene lost 2 bases and the J gene lost 5 bases, with 6 bases spanning the gap. CDR3 amino acids: CASSPMGTGELFF. CDR3 coding DNA: TGTGCCAGCTCACCAATGGGTACCGGGGAGCTGTTTTTT.

The V gene is TRBV2, the J gene TRBJ2-7; possibly TRBD2 for D (6 bases). The CDR3 has 13 residues. Per germline, CDR1 SNHLY and CDR2 FYNNEI. Trimming took off 11 bases at V and 2 bases at J, with 16 bases between the two ends. CDR3 in amino acids: CAVRGTETYEQYF. CDR3 nucleotides: TGTGCCGTCCGGGGGACTGAGACCTACGAGCAGTACTTC. Supplemented by reference TRBV2 and TRBJ2-7, the full variable domain reads EPEVTQTPSHQVTQMGQEVILRCVPISNHLYFYWYRQILGQKVEFLVSFYNNEISEKSEIFDDQFSVERPDGSNFTLKIRSTKLEDSAMYFCAVRGTETYEQYFGPGTRLTVT.

This chain joins TRBV6-5 and TRBJ1-2; D ambiguous. Per the germline V gene, CDR1 is MNHEY and CDR2 is SVGAGI. V lost 5 bases and J 5 bases, leaving 15 bases between the germline ends. There are 14 residues in the CDR3. CDR3 sequence: CASSTNRKGYGYTF. DNA for the CDR3: TGTGCCAGCAGTACAAACAGAAAAGGTTATGGCTACACCTTC.

This chain links TRBV2 with TRBJ1-1; no definite D call. Germline CDR1 is SNHLY and CDR2 is FYNNEI. The CDR3 runs 13 residues. The V end was cut by 10 bases, the J end by 2 bases, with 14 bases between. The CDR3: CATRSRGNTEAFF. The CDR3 DNA reads TGTGCCACCAGGTCGCGGGGTAACACTGAAGCTTTCTTT. The variable domain in full, completed from reference TRBV2 and TRBJ1-1, reads EPEVTQTPSHQVTQMGQEVILRCVPISNHLYFYWYRQILGQKVEFLVSFYNNEISEKSEIFDDQFSVERPDGSNFTLKIRSTKLEDSAMYFCATRSRGNTEAFFGQGTRLTVV.

This clone was counted a single time. The V call is TRBV6-5, the J call TRBJ1-2; 7 bases fit TRBD1. The V gene's germline CDR1 is MNHEY and CDR2 SVGAGI. The J segment lost 4 bases and the V segment lost 0 bases, leaving 5 bases of the junction unmatched. The CDR3 is 15 residues long. As DNA, the CDR3 is TGTGCCAGCAGTTACTCCGGGACAGCTATCTATGGCTACACCTTC. It is translated as CASSYSGTAIYGYTF.

V usage is TRBV9 and J usage is TRBJ1-3; perhaps TRBD1 as D (5 bases). V dropped 4 bases and J dropped 8 bases, with 19 bases sitting between them. Germline V CDR1 and CDR2: SGDLS, YYNGEE. The CDR3 is 15 residues long. CDR3 sequence (DNA): TGTGCCAGCAGCCCTGTCGGGACGGTCGGTGACACCATATATTTT. Its protein is CASSPVGTVGDTIYF.

Details on this clone: The junction departs from germline at one end; a sequencing error may be responsible. The genes are TRBV7-7 and TRBJ2-1; 9 bases align to TRBD1. CDR1 and CDR2 from the germline V gene are SSHAT and FNYEAQ (reference sequence). The CDR3 runs to 13 residues. CDR3 sequence reads: CASSPTGGNEQFF. The CDR3 DNA sequence: TGTGCTAGCAGCCCGACAGGGGGGAATGAGCAGTTCTTC.

The chain joins TRBV27 to TRBJ2-5, with a tentative D call TRBD1 (5 bases). The length of the CDR3 is 16 residues. The V and J ends lost 6 bases and 5 bases respectively, with 22 bases between them. Germline loops: CDR1 MNHEY, CDR2 SMNVEV (reference sequence). The CDR3: CASSQPHRQGWETQYF. The CDR3 nucleotides are TGTGCCAGCAGCCAACCCCACCGGCAGGGCTGGGAGACCCAGTACTTC.

In its sample, this clone was seen once. The J gene is TRBJ2-7, the V gene TRBV7-6; TRBD2 aligns across 7 bases. The CDR3 contains 14 residues. Looked up from germline, CDR1 is SGHVS and CDR2 is FNYEAQ. Germline trimming cut 5 bases from V and 5 bases from J; bases unmatched to any gene: 9. CDR3 loop: CASSPGTSDHEQYF. CDR3 coding DNA: TGTGCCAGCAGCCCAGGTACTAGCGACCACGAGCAGTACTTC.

This chain uses TRBV2 with TRBJ1-3; D ambiguous. The germline gives CDR1 SNHLY, CDR2 FYNNEI. The CDR3 has 14 amino acids. V lost 2 bases, J lost 0 bases, and 5 bases lay in between. The CDR3 loop reads CASSETGSGNTIYF. In DNA, the CDR3 is TGTGCCAGCAGTGAAACTGGCTCTGGAAACACCATATATTTT.

The chain is built from TRBV4-1 and TRBJ2-4; D perhaps matches TRBD2 (5 bases). The CDR3 is 15 amino acids. Germline V gene lookup returns CDR1 MGHRA and CDR2 YSYEKL. V was cut by 3 bases and J by 1 base, with 10 bases left in between. CDR3 DNA sequence: TGCGCCAGCAGCCAGGGAGTATCGGCCAAAAACATTCAGTACTTC. Its protein is CASSQGVSAKNIQYF.

The chain has TRBV6-5 and TRBJ1-1; D remains unclear. The CDR3 has 15 residues. Looked up from germline, CDR1 is MNHEY and CDR2 is SVGAGI. V was trimmed by 2 bases and J by 1 base, leaving 11 bases between them. The CDR3 DNA is TGTGCCAGCAGTTACGCAAAATCCACGAACACTGAAGCTTTCTTT. Translating it yields CASSYAKSTNTEAFF.

V is TRBV6-5 and J is TRBJ2-5; D is possibly TRBD1 (5 bases). Germline loops: CDR1 MNHEY, CDR2 SVGAGI. CDR3 length equals 13 residues. Trimming shortened V by 4 bases and J by 5 bases, and 11 bases separated the two germline ends. CDR3 nucleotide sequence: TGTGCCAGCAGTTCCACAGGTCCGGAGACCCAGTACTTC. This encodes CASSSTGPETQYF.

This chain uses TRBV4-3 with TRBJ2-7; no clear D. This CDR3 region has 17 residues. Germline CDR1 and CDR2: LGHNA and YSLEER. V lost 0 bases, J lost 0 bases, and 15 bases lay in between. The CDR3 DNA is TGCGCCAGCAGCCAAGATGGCGGCAGGCCACCCTCCTACGAGCAGTACTTC. Protein: CASSQDGGRPPSYEQYF.

The chain joins TRBV5-1 to TRBJ2-7; tentatively, D is TRBD2 (5 bases). Germline V gives CDR1 SGHRS, CDR2 YFSETQ. V was cut by 4 bases and J by 3 bases, with 20 bases left in between. The CDR3 is 16 residues long. In nucleotides, the CDR3 is TGCGCCAGCAGCCTACACAGAATAAGCGGATACTACGAGCAGTACTTC. As protein: CASSLHRISGYYEQYF. The complete variable domain, with remaining parts taken from reference TRBV5-1 and TRBJ2-7, reads KAGVTQTPRYLIKTRGQQVTLSCSPISGHRSVSWYQQTPGQGLQFLFEYFSETQRNKGNFPGRFSGRQFSNSRSEMNVSTLELGDSALYLCASSLHRISGYYEQYFGPGTRLTVT.

The rearrangement links TRBV29-1 to TRBJ1-1, with 9 bases identical to TRBD1. Losses at the gene ends were 7 bases for V and 2 bases for J; bases not matched to a gene: 8. Germline V gives CDR1 SQVTM, CDR2 ANQGSEA. This CDR3 contains 14 residues. The CDR3 here is CSGEGDRVNTEAFF. The CDR3 coding sequence is TGCAGCGGGGAAGGGGACAGGGTCAACACTGAAGCTTTCTTT.